This TCR beta chain was identified during a study of blood T cell repertoires in COVID-19. Method: immunoSEQ multiplex PCR; TCRdb's copy keeps in-frame clones and lacks some. Here the sample spans 150,000 or so clones, around 80% being singletons. The sequence was obtained from a human donor with acute or convalescent COVID-19. The donor label of this sample is uncertain. Material: peripheral blood.

This chain's CDR3 is CASRETAMKTQYF. CDR3 nucleotide sequence: TGTGCCAGCAGGGAGACAGCTATGAAGACCCAGTACTTC. J is TRBJ2-5 and V is TRBV2; possibly TRBD1 for D (5 bases). Trimming took 6 bases from V and 6 from J, leaving 14 bases between them. CDR1 and CDR2 from the germline V gene are SNHLY and FYNNEI. The CDR3 length is 13 residues.